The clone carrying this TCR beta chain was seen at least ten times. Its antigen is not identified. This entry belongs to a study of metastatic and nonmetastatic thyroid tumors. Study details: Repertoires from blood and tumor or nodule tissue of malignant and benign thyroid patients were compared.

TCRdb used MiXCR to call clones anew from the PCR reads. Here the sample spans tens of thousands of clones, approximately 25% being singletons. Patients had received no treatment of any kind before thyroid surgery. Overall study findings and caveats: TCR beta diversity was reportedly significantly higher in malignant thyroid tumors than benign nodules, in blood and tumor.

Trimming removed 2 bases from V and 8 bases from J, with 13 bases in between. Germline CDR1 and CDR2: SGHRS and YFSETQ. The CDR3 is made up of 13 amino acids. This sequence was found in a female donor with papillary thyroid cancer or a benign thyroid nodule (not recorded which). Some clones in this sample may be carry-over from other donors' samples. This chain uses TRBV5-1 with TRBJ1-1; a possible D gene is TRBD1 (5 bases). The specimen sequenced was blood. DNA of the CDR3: TGCGCCAGCAGCTTTGACGGGGCCGTAGAAGCTTTCTTT. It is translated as CASSFDGAVEAFF.